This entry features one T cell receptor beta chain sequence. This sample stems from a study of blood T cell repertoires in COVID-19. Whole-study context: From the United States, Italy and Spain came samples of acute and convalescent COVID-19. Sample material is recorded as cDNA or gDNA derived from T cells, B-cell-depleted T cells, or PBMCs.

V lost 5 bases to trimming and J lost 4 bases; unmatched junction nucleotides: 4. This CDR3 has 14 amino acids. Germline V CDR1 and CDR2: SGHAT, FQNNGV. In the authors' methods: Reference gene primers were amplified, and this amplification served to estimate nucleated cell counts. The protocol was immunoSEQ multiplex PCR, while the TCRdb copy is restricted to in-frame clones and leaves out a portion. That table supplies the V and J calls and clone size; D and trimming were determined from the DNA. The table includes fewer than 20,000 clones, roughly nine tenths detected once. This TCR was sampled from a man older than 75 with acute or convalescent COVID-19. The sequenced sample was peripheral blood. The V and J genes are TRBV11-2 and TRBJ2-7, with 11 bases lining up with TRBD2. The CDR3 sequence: CASSQGTSGYEQYF. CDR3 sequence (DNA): TGTGCCAGCAGCCAAGGGACTAGCGGATACGAGCAGTACTTC.